Listed below are T cell receptor beta chains from one sample, sequenced in a study of T cell repertoires in cytomegalovirus infection. Via MiXCR, TCRdb re-called the reads, giving one row per CDR3 protein. Of under 250,000 distinct CDR3 sequences in the sample, about 12% were seen once. Sequences were obtained from PBMCs. The receptor set was obtained from a human donor in good health (CMV status not recorded). Some clones in this sample may be carry-over from other donors' samples. Both conserved end residues are part of each CDR3. A D gene is named only where the DNA matches it firmly. Clone size appears in some rows only: once, few, many, or a class for an expanded clone.

v_gene: TRBV19
abundance: -
d_gene: TRBD1
j_gene: TRBJ1-1
CDR3aa: CASRGQSSPFF
CDR3nt: TGTGCCTCCCGGGGACAGTCCTCCCCCTTCTTT

v_gene: TRBV20-1
abundance: few
d_gene: -
j_gene: TRBJ1-5
CDR3aa: CSARDSGVSNQPQHF
CDR3nt: TGCAGTGCTAGAGATTCGGGGGTGAGCAATCAGCCCCAGCATTTT

v_gene: TRBV2
abundance: -
d_gene: -
j_gene: TRBJ1-6
CDR3aa: CASSDDSSYNSPLHF
CDR3nt: TGTGCCAGCAGTGACGACAGCTCCTATAATTCACCCCTCCACTTT

v_gene: TRBV19
abundance: -
d_gene: -
j_gene: TRBJ2-5
CDR3aa: CASSITRGETQYF
CDR3nt: TGTGCCAGTAGTATCACCCGGGGAGAGACCCAGTACTTC

v_gene: TRBV10-3
abundance: many
d_gene: -
j_gene: TRBJ2-3
CDR3aa: CAISEGREADTQYF
CDR3nt: TGTGCCATCAGTGAGGGCAGGGAGGCAGATACGCAGTATTTT

v_gene: TRBV28
abundance: many
d_gene: -
j_gene: TRBJ2-5
CDR3aa: CASLAGTQYF
CDR3nt: TGTGCCAGCCTGGCGGGGACCCAGTACTTC

v_gene: TRBV5-1
abundance: -
d_gene: -
j_gene: TRBJ2-5
CDR3aa: CASSVTRVGETQYF
CDR3nt: TGCGCCAGCAGCGTCACAAGGGTCGGGGAGACCCAGTACTTC

v_gene: TRBV12-3/TRBV12-4
abundance: few
d_gene: -
j_gene: TRBJ1-1
CDR3aa: CASSRSANTEAFF
CDR3nt: TGTGCCAGCTCTAGGTCGGCGAACACTGAAGCTTTCTTT

v_gene: TRBV29-1
abundance: few
d_gene: TRBD1
j_gene: TRBJ2-5
CDR3aa: CSAFWTGGEETQYF
CDR3nt: TGCAGCGCATTTTGGACAGGGGGCGAGGAGACCCAGTACTTC

v_gene: TRBV11-2
abundance: many
d_gene: -
j_gene: TRBJ2-6
CDR3aa: CASSSFVSNRRTGANVLTF
CDR3nt: TGTGCCAGCAGCTCATTCGTCAGTAATCGCAGAACTGGGGCCAACGTCCTGACTTTC

v_gene: TRBV7-2
abundance: many
d_gene: -
j_gene: TRBJ2-7
CDR3aa: CASSLEKGNYEQYF
CDR3nt: TGTGCCAGCAGCTTAGAAAAGGGGAACTACGAGCAGTACTTC

v_gene: TRBV5-1
abundance: -
d_gene: TRBD2
j_gene: TRBJ2-1
CDR3aa: CASSSSGTSGSNEQFF
CDR3nt: TGCGCCAGCAGCTCCTCCGGGACTAGCGGGAGCAATGAGCAGTTCTTC

v_gene: TRBV11-3
abundance: few
d_gene: -
j_gene: TRBJ1-3
CDR3aa: CASSGNTIYF
CDR3nt: TGTGCCAGCAGCGGAAACACCATATATTTT

v_gene: TRBV12-3/TRBV12-4
abundance: many
d_gene: TRBD1
j_gene: TRBJ1-4
CDR3aa: CASSTTGARGEKLFF
CDR3nt: TGTGCCAGCAGTACTACAGGGGCCCGGGGTGAAAAACTGTTTTTT

v_gene: TRBV5-4
abundance: many
d_gene: -
j_gene: TRBJ2-1
CDR3aa: CASSPGGGSSYNEQFF
CDR3nt: TGTGCCAGCAGCCCGGGGGGCGGCAGCTCCTACAATGAGCAGTTCTTC

v_gene: TRBV29-1
abundance: -
d_gene: TRBD2
j_gene: TRBJ2-1
CDR3aa: CSVEMLAGGNEQFF
CDR3nt: TGCAGCGTTGAAATGCTAGCGGGAGGCAATGAGCAGTTCTTC

v_gene: TRBV28
abundance: few
d_gene: -
j_gene: TRBJ2-7
CDR3aa: CASTYPGATYEQYF
CDR3nt: TGTGCCAGCACCTACCCCGGGGCCACCTACGAGCAGTACTTC

v_gene: TRBV12-3/TRBV12-4
abundance: many
d_gene: -
j_gene: TRBJ1-1
CDR3aa: CASSFTGTAFF
CDR3nt: TGTGCCAGCAGTTTTACAGGGACAGCTTTCTTT

v_gene: TRBV20-1
abundance: few
d_gene: TRBD2
j_gene: TRBJ2-4
CDR3aa: CSASPPPGGTKNIQYF
CDR3nt: TGCAGTGCTAGTCCTCCGCCGGGGGGGACCAAAAACATTCAGTACTTC

v_gene: TRBV28
abundance: -
d_gene: TRBD2
j_gene: TRBJ2-2
CDR3aa: CASSLFSSGSTGELFF
CDR3nt: TGTGCCAGCAGTTTATTTAGTAGCGGGAGCACCGGGGAGCTGTTTTTT

v_gene: TRBV7-2
abundance: many
d_gene: -
j_gene: TRBJ1-1
CDR3aa: CASSFPGQEAFF
CDR3nt: TGTGCCAGCAGCTTCCCGGGACAAGAAGCTTTCTTT

v_gene: TRBV7-8
abundance: many
d_gene: -
j_gene: TRBJ1-1
CDR3aa: CASSPRGGNTEAFF
CDR3nt: TGTGCCAGCAGCCCGAGGGGGGGGAACACTGAAGCTTTCTTT

v_gene: TRBV7-2
abundance: many
d_gene: TRBD2
j_gene: TRBJ2-1
CDR3aa: CASSLAASGSYEQFF
CDR3nt: TGTGCCAGCAGCTTAGCTGCTAGCGGGAGTTATGAGCAGTTCTTC

v_gene: TRBV2
abundance: few
d_gene: -
j_gene: TRBJ1-1
CDR3aa: CASSEFTEAFF
CDR3nt: TGTGCCAGCAGTGAATTCACTGAAGCTTTCTTT

v_gene: TRBV19
abundance: many
d_gene: -
j_gene: TRBJ1-1
CDR3aa: CASLSDLKTEAFF
CDR3nt: TGTGCCAGTCTAAGCGACCTGAAGACTGAAGCTTTCTTT

v_gene: TRBV20-1
abundance: -
d_gene: TRBD2
j_gene: TRBJ2-1
CDR3aa: CSARLPGLAGQGQFF
CDR3nt: TGCAGTGCTAGACTCCCGGGACTAGCGGGCCAGGGGCAGTTCTTC

v_gene: TRBV28
abundance: -
d_gene: TRBD1
j_gene: TRBJ2-2
CDR3aa: CASSSGTGANTGELFF
CDR3nt: TGTGCCAGCAGTTCCGGGACAGGAGCCAACACCGGGGAGCTGTTTTTT

v_gene: TRBV6-2/TRBV6-3
abundance: -
d_gene: TRBD1
j_gene: TRBJ1-2
CDR3aa: CASSPGQTSYGYTF
CDR3nt: TGTGCCAGCAGTCCGGGACAGACTTCCTATGGCTACACCTTC

v_gene: TRBV4-2
abundance: many
d_gene: -
j_gene: TRBJ2-3
CDR3aa: CASSQAPRHNPGPSTDTQYF
CDR3nt: TGTGCCAGCAGCCAAGCCCCTCGACACAACCCGGGACCCAGCACAGATACGCAGTATTTT

v_gene: TRBV19
abundance: many
d_gene: TRBD1
j_gene: TRBJ2-5
CDR3aa: CASSPGQGARETQYF
CDR3nt: TGTGCCAGTTCCCCGGGACAGGGGGCAAGGGAGACCCAGTACTTC

v_gene: TRBV7-2
abundance: many
d_gene: TRBD2
j_gene: TRBJ2-3
CDR3aa: CASTLYGGGTDTQYF
CDR3nt: TGTGCCAGCACCCTTTACGGGGGGGGCACAGATACGCAGTATTTT

v_gene: TRBV5-1
abundance: few
d_gene: -
j_gene: TRBJ1-6
CDR3aa: CASSLEGHSYNSPLHF
CDR3nt: TGCGCCAGCAGCTTGGAGGGGCACTCCTATAATTCACCCCTCCACTTT